This T cell receptor beta chain emerged from a study of CD8 T cells in ankylosing spondylitis. Study-wide findings and caveats: Disease-linked clones displayed a CD8+ phenotype and appeared relatively rarely in peripheral blood. Reports of some motif variants in reactive arthritis synovial fluid and blood predate this one. The study looked at matched synovial fluid samples from ankylosing spondylitis patients. Disease-linked clones were reported to be significantly enriched there. About 8 highly homologous variants made up a TCR beta motif, and this motif appeared characteristic of ankylosing spondylitis blood.

This CDR3 spans 15 amino acids. Trimming at V came to 6 bases and at J to 9 bases, leaving 12 bases not matched to a gene. Germline-derived CDR1 and CDR2 are DFQATT and SNEGSKA (reference sequence). Details on this clonotype: Its antigen remains unidentified.

For TCR beta, libraries came from quantitative 5'-RACE with molecular barcodes. One entry per CDR3 protein results from TCRdb running MiXCR on the 5' RACE reads. The sample contains about 800,000 distinct CDR3 sequences, about an eighth of which appear only once. The chain carries TRBV20-1 and TRBJ2-3; 13 bases align to TRBD2. The receptor was derived from a male donor with ankylosing spondylitis. What was sequenced was blood, either unsorted or a sorted T cell fraction (not recorded which). The DNA of the CDR3 is TGCAGTGCCCGAGACAGGACTAGCGGGAGTCGGACGCAGTATTTT. This sequence encodes CSARDRTSGSRTQYF.